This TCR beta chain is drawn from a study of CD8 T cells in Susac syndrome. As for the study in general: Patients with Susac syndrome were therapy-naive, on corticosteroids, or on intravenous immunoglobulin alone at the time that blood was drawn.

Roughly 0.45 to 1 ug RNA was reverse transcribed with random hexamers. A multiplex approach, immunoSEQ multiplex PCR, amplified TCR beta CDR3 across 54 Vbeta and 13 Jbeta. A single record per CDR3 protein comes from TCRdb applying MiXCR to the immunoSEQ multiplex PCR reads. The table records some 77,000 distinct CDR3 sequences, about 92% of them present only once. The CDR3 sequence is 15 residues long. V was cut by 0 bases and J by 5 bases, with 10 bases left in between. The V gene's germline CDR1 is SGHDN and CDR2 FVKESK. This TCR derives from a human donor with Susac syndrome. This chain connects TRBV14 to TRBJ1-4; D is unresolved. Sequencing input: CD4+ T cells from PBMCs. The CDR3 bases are TGTGCCAGCAGCCAAGAGGTCGGAAAGAATGAAAAACTGTTTTTT. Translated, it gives CASSQEVGKNEKLFF.